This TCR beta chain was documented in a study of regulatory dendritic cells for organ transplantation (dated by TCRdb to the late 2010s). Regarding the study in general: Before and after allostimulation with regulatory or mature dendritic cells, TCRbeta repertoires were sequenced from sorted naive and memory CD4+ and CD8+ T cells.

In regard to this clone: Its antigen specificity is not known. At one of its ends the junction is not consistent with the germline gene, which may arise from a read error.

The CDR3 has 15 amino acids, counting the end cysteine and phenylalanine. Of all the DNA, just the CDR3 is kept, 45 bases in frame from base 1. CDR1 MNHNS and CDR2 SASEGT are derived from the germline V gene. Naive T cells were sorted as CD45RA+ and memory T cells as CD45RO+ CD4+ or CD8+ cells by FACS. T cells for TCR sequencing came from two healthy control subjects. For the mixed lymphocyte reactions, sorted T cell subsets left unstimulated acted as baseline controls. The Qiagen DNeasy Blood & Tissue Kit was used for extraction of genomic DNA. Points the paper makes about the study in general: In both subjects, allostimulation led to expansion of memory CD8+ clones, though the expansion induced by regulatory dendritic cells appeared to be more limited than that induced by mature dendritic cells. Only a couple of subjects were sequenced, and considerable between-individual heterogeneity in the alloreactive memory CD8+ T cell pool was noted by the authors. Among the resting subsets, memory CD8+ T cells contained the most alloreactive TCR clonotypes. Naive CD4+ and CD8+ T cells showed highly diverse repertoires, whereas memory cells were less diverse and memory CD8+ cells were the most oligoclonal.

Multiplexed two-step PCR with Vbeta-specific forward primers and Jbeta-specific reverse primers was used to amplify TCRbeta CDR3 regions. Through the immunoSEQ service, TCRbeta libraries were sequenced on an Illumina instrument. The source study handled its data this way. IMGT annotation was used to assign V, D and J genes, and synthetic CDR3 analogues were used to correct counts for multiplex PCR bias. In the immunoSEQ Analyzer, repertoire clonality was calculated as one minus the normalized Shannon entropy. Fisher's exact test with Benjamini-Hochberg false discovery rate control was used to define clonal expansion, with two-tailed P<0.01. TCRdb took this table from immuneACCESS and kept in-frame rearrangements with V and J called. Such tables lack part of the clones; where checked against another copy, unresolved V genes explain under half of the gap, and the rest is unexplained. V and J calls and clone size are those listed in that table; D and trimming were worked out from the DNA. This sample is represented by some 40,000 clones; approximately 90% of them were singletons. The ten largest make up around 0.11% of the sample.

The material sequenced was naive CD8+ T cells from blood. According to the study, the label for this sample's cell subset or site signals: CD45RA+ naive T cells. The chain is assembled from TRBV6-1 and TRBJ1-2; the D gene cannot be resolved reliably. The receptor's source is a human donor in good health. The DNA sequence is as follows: TGTGCCAGCAGAGAAGACCCTCCCTCTAACTATGGCTACACCTTC. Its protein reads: CASREDPPSNYGYTF.